This T cell receptor beta chain was sequenced during a study of cytomegalovirus exposure and HLA in healthy donors. Study as a whole: There were approximately 400 genotyped donors. Of these, roughly 84% fell in the genetic ancestry cluster associated with self-reported Caucasian donors. Overall study results and limits: In a later analysis, fewer than 20,000 TCR beta sequences were associated with HLA alleles at 0.05 false discovery rate. Per a prior analysis, the majority of TCR beta V segments were productive roughly 87% or roughly 30% of the time.

The CDR3 extends over 13 amino acids. Germline-derived CDR1 and CDR2 are MNHEY and SMNVEV (reference sequence). V was pared by 8 bases and J by 8 bases, with 7 bases of the junction left unmatched. The PCR was carried out with 60 Vbeta primers and 13 Jbeta primers. In the source study's methods: Unique TCR beta chains numbered 80 million to 95 million in a later analysis, with approximately 10 million shared. Assay used: immunoSEQ multiplex PCR; TCRdb lists only in-frame clones, some missing. The D gene and trimming were derived from the DNA, and the V and J assignments and clone size from that table. The table has about 190,000 clones, roughly three quarters seen once. This clone was seen a few times. The antigen remains undetermined.

The receptor comes from a woman younger than 30 in good health and CMV-seronegative. This chain connects TRBV27 to TRBJ1-4, with 8 bases identical to TRBD1. Sample: PBMCs. CDR3 coding DNA: TGTGCCAGCGGGAGACAGGGGAGCGAAAAACTGTTTTTT. This gives the protein CASGRQGSEKLFF.